The entry below describes one T cell receptor beta chain. The antigen is unknown. This entry is derived from a study of a mutant IDH1 vaccine in newly diagnosed glioma. Here immunoSEQ multiplex PCR was the method, and the copy in TCRdb shows in-frame clones only, minus some. The sample lists roughly 21,000 clones; approximately 81% were seen once. Time point indicated: week 47, end of study. Vaccination comprised doses that each held 300 ug of mutant IDH1 20-mer peptide, plus topical imiquimod. Astrocytomas that were new, WHO grade 3 or 4, IDH1-mutant and ATRX-lost were present in the donors. The CDR3 totals 15 residues. Germline CDR1 and CDR2: MNHNS and SASEGT. Trimming removed 1 base from V and 6 bases from J, with 16 bases in between.

The clonotype originates from a man aged 35 to 55 with glioma. V usage is TRBV6-1 and J usage is TRBJ2-7, with D tentatively TRBD2 (5 bases). The specimen comprised PBMCs, sampled from a glioma patient whose treatment included an IDH1 peptide vaccine. DNA for the CDR3: TGTGCCAGCAGTGAAGTGGTACTAGATCGAGGCGAGCAGTACTTC. Amino acids: CASSEVVLDRGEQYF.